This entry describes one TCR beta chain. A single count supports this clone. Its binding antigen is unknown. No qualities accompany the bases; no much larger clone lies one base away. This sample was included in a study of blood T cell repertoires in COVID-19 (TCRdb year 2020). About the full investigation: The collaborator samples originated in the United States, Italy and Spain and spanned the acute and convalescent phases of COVID-19. The prospective study material was composed of cDNA or gDNA derived from T cells, B-cell-depleted T cells, or PBMCs. Subjects who had been exposed to COVID-19, were actively infected with it, or had recovered from it provided the deeply sampled blood TCRbeta repertoires that made up the dataset. The repertoires were released in a freely available public database intended as a resource for research on the immune response to SARS-CoV-2. Samples were obtained from the ongoing ImmuneRACE study (first 160 participants) and from 1,200 or so subjects provided by 6 global collaborators. The sample metadata nearly always contained a de-identified subject ID, COVID-19 status, age in years and sex. Where available, HLA class I and class II types were obtained from metadata supplied by the sample provider rather than from assay-based typing. Overall study outcomes, separate from this receptor: How much clinical and demographic metadata was included differed by source and by participant, and the metadata was provided uncurated.

Participants in the prospective study were aged about 18 to 100 years, lived in under 30 United States geographic areas, and enrolled through a virtual design. To assign participants to cohorts, the prospective study relied on clinical history that participants themselves reported in a screening survey and a study questionnaire. In the prospective study, whole blood, serum and a nasopharyngeal or oropharyngeal swab were collected from each participant by mobile phlebotomists. Additional blood draws and questionnaires over an approximately two-month period could optionally be provided by prospective study participants. Blood samples from the prospective study were shipped frozen or at room temperature prior to DNA extraction. TCRbeta CDR3 regions were amplified from genomic DNA using the immunoSEQ Assay, a bias-controlled multiplex PCR. The published analysis was carried out like this. The number of nucleated cells in each sample was estimated from the amplification of reference gene primers within the assay. To quantify the absolute abundance of each unique TCRbeta CDR3 rearrangement, sequence reads were collapsed and filtered. Productive Simpson clonality was computed per sample as the square root of Simpson's diversity index over productive rearrangements. Held by TCRdb, this immuneACCESS table contains in-frame sequences only and omits some clones. Under half of the omission traces to an unresolved V gene where checked; the cause of the rest is unknown. V and J calls and clone size are given by that table; D and trimming were obtained from the DNA. The sample table holds about 210,000 clones, of which 81% were seen once. The top ten clones comprise approximately 9% of the sample.

Based on the germline V gene (reference sequence), the CDR1 and CDR2 sequences are SGHAT and FQDESV. V was cut back by 3 bases and J by 5 bases, leaving a gap of 19 bases between them. The CDR3 contains 16 residues, cysteine and phenylalanine counted. The DNA shown is the 48-base CDR3, in frame from base 1. This receptor was taken from a woman aged 45-60 years with acute COVID-19. Sequenced sample: PBMCs or T cells enriched from blood (not recorded which). This chain joins TRBV11-1 to TRBJ1-1; the D gene is possibly TRBD1, with 5 bases matching. The nucleotides read TGTGCCAGCAGCTTTACTGTCGGGGGTAGGAAAACTGAAGCTTTCTTT. Translated, it gives CASSFTVGGRKTEAFF.